These T cell receptor beta chains were read from a single sample in a study of shared clonotypes between healthy human individuals. Profiling relied on immunoSEQ multiplex PCR, and the TCRdb table lists in-frame clones only, not all of them. Among around 1.1 million clones listed, about 80% were seen once. Material: memory CD4+ T cells from PBMCs. Source of these receptors: a man aged 18 to 30 in good health. Some clones in this sample may be carry-over from other donors' samples. Each CDR3 is given with its conserved first and last residue. D genes are given only for firm matches. Not all rows give a size; the values are once, few, many and, for expanded clones, a class.

TRBV27,few,TRBJ1-3,-,TGTGCCAGCGCTCCTGCAGGGACTGGAAACACCATATATTTT,CASAPAGTGNTIYF
TRBV19,few,TRBJ1-1,TRBD1,TGTGCCAGTAGTATAGATTCTTGGAGGACAGGGGAAACTGAAGCTTTCTTT,CASSIDSWRTGETEAFF
TRBV4-3,-,TRBJ2-1,TRBD2,TGCGCCAGCAGCCAAGTCAGGGCTAGCGGGAGTAGCCGTGAGCAGTTCTTC,CASSQVRASGSSREQFF
TRBV7-9,-,TRBJ2-7,TRBD2,TGTGCCAGCAGCGGAAACCGGGGACTAGCGGGAGGCGACGAGCAGTACTTC,CASSGNRGLAGGDEQYF
TRBV19,few,TRBJ2-5,-,TGTGCCAGTAGTACTGTTAGCCGAGAGACCCAGTACTTC,CASSTVSRETQYF
TRBV28,-,TRBJ2-1,TRBD2,TGTGCCAGCAGATCGACTAGCGGGAGAGCTAACAATGAGCAGTTCTTC,CASRSTSGRANNEQFF
TRBV29-1,-,TRBJ1-1,-,TGCAGCGGGCTGGACATAGGGAACACTGAAGCTTTCTTT,CSGLDIGNTEAFF
TRBV6-1,-,TRBJ2-7,TRBD1,TGTGCCAGTCACCTACGGGACAGGGCCTCCTACGAGCAGTACTTC,CASHLRDRASYEQYF
TRBV5-4,-,TRBJ2-1,TRBD2,TGTGCCAGCAGCCCGGGGGCGGGAGGGTCCTACAATGAGCAGTTCTTC,CASSPGAGGSYNEQFF
TRBV9,-,TRBJ2-1,-,TGTGCCAGCAGCGACCGGAACCCGGGGACCAATGAGCAGTTCTTC,CASSDRNPGTNEQFF
TRBV7-3,-,TRBJ2-6,-,TGTGCCAGCAGCCCCCGTCGGGAACCTGGGGCCAACGTCCTGACTTTC,CASSPRREPGANVLTF
TRBV10-2,-,TRBJ2-7,-,TGCGCCAGCAGCGTCGGGACATCCACCTACGAGCAGTACTTC,CASSVGTSTYEQYF
TRBV2,-,TRBJ2-5,TRBD1,TGTGCCAGCAGTGCCCGGGACAGCCCCCAAGAGACCCAGTACTTC,CASSARDSPQETQYF
TRBV6-5,-,TRBJ1-5,TRBD1,TGTGCCAGCAGTTCCGTCCAGGGGGTAACGGATCAGCCCCAGCATTTT,CASSSVQGVTDQPQHF
TRBV6-1,-,TRBJ1-5,-,TGTGCCAGCAGTGAAGCGTCGGAGCATTTT,CASSEASEHF
TRBV5-1,-,TRBJ2-7,TRBD2,TGCGCCAGCAGCCAAAGGCTAGCGGCATCCTACGAGCAGTACTTC,CASSQRLAASYEQYF
TRBV18,-,TRBJ1-2,-,TGTGCCAGCTCACCAGGAGGGCAGGGATTTTCCTATGGCTACACCTTC,CASSPGGQGFSYGYTF
TRBV6-5,-,TRBJ2-3,-,TGTGCCAGCAAGAAGCGAGGGTTGAAAGATACGCAGTATTTT,CASKKRGLKDTQYF
TRBV5-5,few,TRBJ2-5,TRBD2,TGTGCCAGCAGCCCTAGCGGGAGGGCATGGGAGACCCAGTACTTC,CASSPSGRAWETQYF
TRBV5-6,few,TRBJ1-1,-,TGTGCCAGCACGCGATGGGAATCGAACACTGAAGCTTTCTTT,CASTRWESNTEAFF
TRBV7-3,-,TRBJ2-3,-,TGTGCCAGCAGCTTAGTTTCAGGGGTTCCAGATACGCAGTATTTT,CASSLVSGVPDTQYF
TRBV10-3,-,TRBJ2-2,TRBD1,TGTGCCAACCAACAGGGGGCAGGCACCGGGGAGCTGTTTTTT,CANQQGAGTGELFF
TRBV6-1,few,TRBJ2-7,TRBD1,TGTGCCAGCAGTCTGGACAGGGAAAGGGTGCGGGAGCAGTACTTC,CASSLDRERVREQYF
TRBV10-3,-,TRBJ2-5,-,TGTGCCATCAGTGGGGATGGGCCCGAGACCCAGTACTTC,CAISGDGPETQYF
TRBV30,-,TRBJ1-4,-,TGTGCCTGGAGTGCTGTAGAAAAACTGTTTTTT,CAWSAVEKLFF
TRBV29-1,-,TRBJ1-1,TRBD1,TGCAGCGGGACCGGGACAGTGAACACTGAAGCTTTCTTT,CSGTGTVNTEAFF
TRBV28,-,TRBJ1-1,-,TGTGCCAGCAGTTTAATGGCCGCTGAAGCTTTCTTT,CASSLMAAEAFF
TRBV9,few,TRBJ1-2,-,TGTGCCAGCAGCGCGGACGACAGTAGGTATGGCTACACCTTC,CASSADDSRYGYTF
TRBV30,few,TRBJ1-3,-,TGTGCCTGGACTATGACGGGAAACACCATATATTTT,CAWTMTGNTIYF
TRBV7-8,-,TRBJ2-3,TRBD2,TGTGCCAGCAGCGTTTTCATGACTAGCGGCACAGATACGCAGTATTTT,CASSVFMTSGTDTQYF
TRBV4-3,-,TRBJ2-3,TRBD2,TGCGCCAGCAGCCGCCGCAGTGTCGGGGGGGGAGATACGCAGTATTTT,CASSRRSVGGGDTQYF
TRBV2,many,TRBJ1-1,-,TGTGCCAGCAACAGACTTGTGAACACTGAAGCTTTCTTT,CASNRLVNTEAFF
TRBV5-4,-,TRBJ2-3,-,TGTGCCAGCAGCTTCCCGACCCCTCCGGAAGATACGCAGTATTTT,CASSFPTPPEDTQYF
TRBV9,-,TRBJ1-1,-,TGTGCCAGCAGCGGTAATCGAAAATATCCAGGGAACACTGAAGCTTTCTTT,CASSGNRKYPGNTEAFF
TRBV6-6,-,TRBJ2-1,TRBD1,TGTGCCAGCAGTTACGCGGACAGGGAGCAGTTCTTC,CASSYADREQFF
TRBV2,-,TRBJ1-1,TRBD1,TGTGCCAGCAGCGGACAGGGTTCGATGAACACTGAAGCTTTCTTT,CASSGQGSMNTEAFF
TRBV20-1,-,TRBJ1-1,-,TGCAGTGCTAGAGTGGGCAGGGAGGCTTTCTTT,CSARVGREAFF
TRBV9,-,TRBJ2-7,-,TGTGCCAGCAGCCCCCGGGGTAGCCCAAGCTCCTACGAGCAGTACTTC,CASSPRGSPSSYEQYF
TRBV7-9,-,TRBJ2-1,-,TGTGCCAGCAGCTTACAGGGCGGGTACAATGAGCAGTTCTTC,CASSLQGGYNEQFF
TRBV9,-,TRBJ2-1,TRBD2,TGTGCCAGCAGCGGCGGGGCGGGAGGTTACAATGAGCAGTTCTTC,CASSGGAGGYNEQFF
TRBV6-6,-,TRBJ2-3,TRBD2,TGTGCCAGCAGTTACGCGGGAGAAAGCGATACGCAGTATTTT,CASSYAGESDTQYF
TRBV6-1,once,TRBJ2-1,-,TGTGCCAGCAGTGAAGCTGGCAGGGGGGGATACAATGAGCAGTTCTTC,CASSEAGRGGYNEQFF
TRBV6-6,few,TRBJ2-1,-,TGTGCCAGCAGTACGGCGTATGAGCAGTTCTTC,CASSTAYEQFF
TRBV30,-,TRBJ1-1,-,TGTGCCTGGAGCAGGCAGGGGATGGGGAAAGCTTTCTTT,CAWSRQGMGKAFF
TRBV6-1,-,TRBJ2-7,-,TGTGCCAGCAGTTACGAGCAGTACTTC,CASSYEQYF
TRBV5-4,-,TRBJ2-7,TRBD1,TGTGCCAGCAGCTTGCCGGGACAGGGGTCGTACGAGCAGTACTTC,CASSLPGQGSYEQYF
TRBV6-1,-,TRBJ1-2,TRBD1,TGTGCCAGCAGTGCAGACAGGGGTTATTCCCCCAACTATGGCTACACCTTC,CASSADRGYSPNYGYTF